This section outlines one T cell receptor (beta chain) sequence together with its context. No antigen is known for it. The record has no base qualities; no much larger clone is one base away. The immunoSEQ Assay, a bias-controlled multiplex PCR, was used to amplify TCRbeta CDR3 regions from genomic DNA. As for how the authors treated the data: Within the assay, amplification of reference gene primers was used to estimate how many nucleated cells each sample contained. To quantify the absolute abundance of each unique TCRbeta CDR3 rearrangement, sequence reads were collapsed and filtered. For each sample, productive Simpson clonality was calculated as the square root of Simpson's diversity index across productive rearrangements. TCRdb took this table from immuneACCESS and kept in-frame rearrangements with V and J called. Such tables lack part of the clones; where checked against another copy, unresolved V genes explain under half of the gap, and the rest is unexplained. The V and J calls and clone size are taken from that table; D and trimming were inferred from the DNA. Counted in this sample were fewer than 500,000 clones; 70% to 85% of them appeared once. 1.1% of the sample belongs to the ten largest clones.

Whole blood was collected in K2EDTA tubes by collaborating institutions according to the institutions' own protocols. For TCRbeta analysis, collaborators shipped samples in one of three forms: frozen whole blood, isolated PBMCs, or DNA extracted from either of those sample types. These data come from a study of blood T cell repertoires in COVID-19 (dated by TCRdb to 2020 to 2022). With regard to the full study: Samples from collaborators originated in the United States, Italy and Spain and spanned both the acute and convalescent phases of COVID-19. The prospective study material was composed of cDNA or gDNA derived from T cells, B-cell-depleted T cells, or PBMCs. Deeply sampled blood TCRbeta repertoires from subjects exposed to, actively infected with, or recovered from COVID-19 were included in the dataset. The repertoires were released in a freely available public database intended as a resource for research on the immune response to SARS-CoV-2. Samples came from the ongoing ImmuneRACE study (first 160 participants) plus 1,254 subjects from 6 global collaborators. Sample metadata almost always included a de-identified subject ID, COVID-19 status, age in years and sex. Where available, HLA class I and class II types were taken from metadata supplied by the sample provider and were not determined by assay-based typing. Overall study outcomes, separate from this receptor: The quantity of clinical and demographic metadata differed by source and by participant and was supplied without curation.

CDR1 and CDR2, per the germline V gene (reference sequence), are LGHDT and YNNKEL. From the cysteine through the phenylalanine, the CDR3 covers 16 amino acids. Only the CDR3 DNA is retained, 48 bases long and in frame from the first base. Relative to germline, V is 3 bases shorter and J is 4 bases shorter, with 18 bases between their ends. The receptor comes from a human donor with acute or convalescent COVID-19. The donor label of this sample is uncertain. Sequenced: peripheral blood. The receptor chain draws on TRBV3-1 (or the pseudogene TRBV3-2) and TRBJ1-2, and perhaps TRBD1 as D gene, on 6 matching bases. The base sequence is TGTGCCAGCAGCCAGGGGGGCGGGGGGCGAGGCTATGGCTACACCTTC. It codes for CASSQGGGGRGYGYTF.